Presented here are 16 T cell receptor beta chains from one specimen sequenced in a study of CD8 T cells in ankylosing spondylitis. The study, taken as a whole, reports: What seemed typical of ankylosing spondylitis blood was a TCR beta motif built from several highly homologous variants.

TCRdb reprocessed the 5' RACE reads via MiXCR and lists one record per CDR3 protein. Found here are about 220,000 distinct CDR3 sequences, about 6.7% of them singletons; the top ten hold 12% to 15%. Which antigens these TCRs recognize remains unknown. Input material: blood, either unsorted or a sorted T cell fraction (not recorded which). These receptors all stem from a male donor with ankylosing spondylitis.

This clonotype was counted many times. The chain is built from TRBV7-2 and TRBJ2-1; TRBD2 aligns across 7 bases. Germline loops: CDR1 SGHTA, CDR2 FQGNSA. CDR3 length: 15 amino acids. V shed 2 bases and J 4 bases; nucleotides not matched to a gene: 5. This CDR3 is CASSLFGGRYNEQFF. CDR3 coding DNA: TGTGCCAGCAGCTTATTCGGGGGGAGATACAATGAGCAGTTCTTC. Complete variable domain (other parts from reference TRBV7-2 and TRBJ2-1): GAGVSQSPSNKVTEKGKDVELRCDPISGHTALYWYRQSLGQGLEFLIYFQGNSAPDKSGLPSDRFSAERTGGSVSTLTIQRTQQEDSAVYLCASSLFGGRYNEQFFGPGTRLTVL.

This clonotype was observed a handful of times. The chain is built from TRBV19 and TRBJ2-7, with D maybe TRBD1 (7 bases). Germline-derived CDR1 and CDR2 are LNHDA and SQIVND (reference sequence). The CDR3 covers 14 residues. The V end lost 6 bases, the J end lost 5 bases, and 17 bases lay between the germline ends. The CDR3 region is CASSRRGQVDEQYF. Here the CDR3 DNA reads TGTGCCAGTAGCCGGAGGGGGCAGGTCGACGAGCAGTACTTC.

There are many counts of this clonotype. DNA for the CDR3: TGTGCCAGCAGCCAAGTGGGAGGTTCTGGCTACACCTTC. Protein: CASSQVGGSGYTF. This chain uses TRBV4-2 with TRBJ1-2; unclear D gene. Germline V CDR1 and CDR2: LGHNA, YNFKEQ. The length of the CDR3 is 13 residues. Trimming stripped 1 base from V and 7 bases from J, with 10 bases between.

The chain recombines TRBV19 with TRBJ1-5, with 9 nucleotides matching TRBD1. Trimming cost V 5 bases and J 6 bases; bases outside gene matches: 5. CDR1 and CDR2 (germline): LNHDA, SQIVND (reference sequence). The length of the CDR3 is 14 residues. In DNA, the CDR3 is TGTGCCAGTAGTTGGACAGGGGCCGTTCAGCCCCAGCATTTT. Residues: CASSWTGAVQPQHF.

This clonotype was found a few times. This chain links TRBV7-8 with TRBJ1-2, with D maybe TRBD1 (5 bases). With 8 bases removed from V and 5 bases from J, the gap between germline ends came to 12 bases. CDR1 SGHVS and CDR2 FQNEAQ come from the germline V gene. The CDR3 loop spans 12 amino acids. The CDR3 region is CASGPGRYGYTF. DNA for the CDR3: TGTGCCAGCGGGCCAGGGCGGTATGGCTACACCTTC. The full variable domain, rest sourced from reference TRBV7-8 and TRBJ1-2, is GAGVSQSPRYKVAKRGQDVALRCDPISGHVSLFWYQQALGQGPEFLTYFQNEAQLDKSGLPSDRFFAERPEGSVSTLKIQRTQQEDSAVYLCASGPGRYGYTFGSGTRLTVV.

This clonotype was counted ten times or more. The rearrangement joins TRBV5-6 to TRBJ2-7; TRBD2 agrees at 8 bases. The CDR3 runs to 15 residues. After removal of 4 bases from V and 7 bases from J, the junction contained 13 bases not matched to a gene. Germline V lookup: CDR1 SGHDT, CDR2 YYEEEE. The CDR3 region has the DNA TGTGCCAGCAGCACCGGGACTAGAGTGACGAGGGAGCAGTACTTC. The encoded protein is CASSTGTRVTREQYF.

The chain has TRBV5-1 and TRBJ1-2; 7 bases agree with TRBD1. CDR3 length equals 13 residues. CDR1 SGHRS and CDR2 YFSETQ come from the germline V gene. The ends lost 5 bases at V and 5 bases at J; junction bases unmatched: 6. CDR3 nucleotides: TGCGCCAGCAGAGGTGACAGGGTTTATGGCTACACCTTC. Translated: CASRGDRVYGYTF. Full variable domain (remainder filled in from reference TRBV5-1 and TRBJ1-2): KAGVTQTPRYLIKTRGQQVTLSCSPISGHRSVSWYQQTPGQGLQFLFEYFSETQRNKGNFPGRFSGRQFSNSRSEMNVSTLELGDSALYLCASRGDRVYGYTFGSGTRLTVV.

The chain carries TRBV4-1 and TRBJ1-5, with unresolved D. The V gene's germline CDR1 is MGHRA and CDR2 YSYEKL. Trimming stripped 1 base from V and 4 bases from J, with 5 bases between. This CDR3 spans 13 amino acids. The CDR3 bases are TGCGCCAGCAGCCAAGCTAAGAATCAGCCCCAGCATTTT. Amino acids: CASSQAKNQPQHF.

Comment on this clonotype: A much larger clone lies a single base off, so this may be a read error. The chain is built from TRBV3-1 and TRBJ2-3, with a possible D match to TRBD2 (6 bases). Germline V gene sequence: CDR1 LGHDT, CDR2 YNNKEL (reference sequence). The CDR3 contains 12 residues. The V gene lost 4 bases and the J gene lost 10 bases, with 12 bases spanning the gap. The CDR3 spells CASSRGTGPQYF. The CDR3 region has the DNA TGTGCCAGCAGCCGCGGGACCGGTCCGCAGTATTTT.

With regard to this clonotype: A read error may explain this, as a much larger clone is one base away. The CDR3, as DNA: TGTGCCACAGGGGGCTCCGGGGAGCTGATTTTT. It is translated as CATGGSGELIF. The genes are TRBV24-1 and TRBJ2-2; TRBD1 matches 7 bases. The CDR3 runs to 11 residues. Germline CDR1 and CDR2: KGHDR and SFDVKD.

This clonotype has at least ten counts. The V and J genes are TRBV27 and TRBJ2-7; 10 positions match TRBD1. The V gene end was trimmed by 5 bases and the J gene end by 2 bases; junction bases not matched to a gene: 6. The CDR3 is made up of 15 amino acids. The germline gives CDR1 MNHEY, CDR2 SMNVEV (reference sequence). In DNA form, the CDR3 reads TGTGCCAGCAGTGTAAGACAGGGGGCCACCTACGAGCAGTACTTC. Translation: CASSVRQGATYEQYF.

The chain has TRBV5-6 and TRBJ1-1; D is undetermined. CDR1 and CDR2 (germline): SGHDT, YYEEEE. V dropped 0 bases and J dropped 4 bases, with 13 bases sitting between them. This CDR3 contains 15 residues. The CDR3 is CASSLDPPGVTEAFF. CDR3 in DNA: TGTGCCAGCAGCTTGGATCCCCCAGGAGTCACTGAAGCTTTCTTT.

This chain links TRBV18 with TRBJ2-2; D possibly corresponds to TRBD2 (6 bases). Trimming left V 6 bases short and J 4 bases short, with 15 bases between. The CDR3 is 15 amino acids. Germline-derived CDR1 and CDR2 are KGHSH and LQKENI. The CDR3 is CASSLKTSLTGELFF. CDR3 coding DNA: TGTGCCAGCTCCCTAAAGACTAGTCTCACCGGGGAGCTGTTTTTT.

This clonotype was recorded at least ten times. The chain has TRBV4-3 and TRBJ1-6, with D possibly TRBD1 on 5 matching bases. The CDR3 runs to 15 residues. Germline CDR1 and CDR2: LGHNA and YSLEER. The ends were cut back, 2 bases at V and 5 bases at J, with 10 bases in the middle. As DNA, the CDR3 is TGCGCCAGCAGCCAACAGGGTCGAGATAATTCACCCCTCCACTTT. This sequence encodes CASSQQGRDNSPLHF.

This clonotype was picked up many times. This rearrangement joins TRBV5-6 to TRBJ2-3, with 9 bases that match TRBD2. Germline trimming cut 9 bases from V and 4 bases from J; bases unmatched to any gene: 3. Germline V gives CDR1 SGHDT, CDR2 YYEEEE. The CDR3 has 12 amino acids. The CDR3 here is CATAGGSDTQYF. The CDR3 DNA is TGTGCCACCGCGGGAGGGTCAGATACGCAGTATTTT.

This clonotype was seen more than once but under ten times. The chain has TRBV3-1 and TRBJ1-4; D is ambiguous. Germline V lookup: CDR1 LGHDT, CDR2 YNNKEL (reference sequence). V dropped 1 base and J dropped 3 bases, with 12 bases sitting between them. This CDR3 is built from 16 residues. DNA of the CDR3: TGTGCCAGCAGCCAAGGGAACCGCCGGTCTAATGAAAAACTGTTTTTT. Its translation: CASSQGNRRSNEKLFF. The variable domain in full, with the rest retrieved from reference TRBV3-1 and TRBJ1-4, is DTAVSQTPKYLVTQMGNDKSIKCEQNLGHDTMYWYKQDSKKFLKIMFSYNNKELIINETVPNRFSPKSPDKAHLNLHINSLELGDSAVYFCASSQGNRRSNEKLFFGSGTQLSVL.